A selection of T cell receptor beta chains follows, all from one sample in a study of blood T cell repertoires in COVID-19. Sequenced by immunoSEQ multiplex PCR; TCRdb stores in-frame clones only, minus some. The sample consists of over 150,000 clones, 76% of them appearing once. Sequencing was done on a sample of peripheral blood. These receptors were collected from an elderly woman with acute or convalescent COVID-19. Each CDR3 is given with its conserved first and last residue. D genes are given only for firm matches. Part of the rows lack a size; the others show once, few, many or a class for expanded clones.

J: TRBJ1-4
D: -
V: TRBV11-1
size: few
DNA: TGTGCCAGCAGCTTCGGAGAGGCTAATGAAAAACTGTTTTTT
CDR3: CASSFGEANEKLFF

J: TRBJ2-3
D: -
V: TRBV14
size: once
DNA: TGTGCCAGCAGCCAAGGAGGGTATAGCACAGATACGCAGTATTTT
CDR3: CASSQGGYSTDTQYF

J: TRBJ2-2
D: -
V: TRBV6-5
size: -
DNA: TGTGCCAGCACCAAGGGGGAGAACACCGGGGAGCTGTTTTTT
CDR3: CASTKGENTGELFF

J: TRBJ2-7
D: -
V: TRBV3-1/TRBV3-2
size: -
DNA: TGTGCCAGCAGCCCCCCCGACAGCGTCTACGAGCAGTACTTC
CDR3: CASSPPDSVYEQYF

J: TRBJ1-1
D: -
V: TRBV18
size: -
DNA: TGTGCCAGCTCACTTACCCGACAGGAGAACACTGAAGCTTTCTTT
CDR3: CASSLTRQENTEAFF

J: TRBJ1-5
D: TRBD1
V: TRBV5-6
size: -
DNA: TGTGCCAGCAGCTTCGGGACAGGGGCAAGTAATCAGCCCCAGCATTTT
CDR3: CASSFGTGASNQPQHF

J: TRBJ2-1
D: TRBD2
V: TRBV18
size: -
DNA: TGTGCCAGCTCATCCGGACTAGCGGGAGGGACCTACAATGAGCAGTTCTTC
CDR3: CASSSGLAGGTYNEQFF

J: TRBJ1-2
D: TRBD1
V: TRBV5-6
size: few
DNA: TGTGCCAGCAGCCCGGGACAGGGCGTACGGGGCTACACCTTC
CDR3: CASSPGQGVRGYTF

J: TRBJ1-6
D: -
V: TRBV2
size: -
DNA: TGTGCCAGGCGCGTAGCAAAAGATAATTCACCCCTCCACTTT
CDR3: CARRVAKDNSPLHF

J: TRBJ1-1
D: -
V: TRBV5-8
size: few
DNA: TGTGCCAGCAGCTTGGCCGGCGGGAACACTGAAGCTTTCTTT
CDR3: CASSLAGGNTEAFF

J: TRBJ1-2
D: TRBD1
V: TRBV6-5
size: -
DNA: TGTGCCAGCAGACCTCCAGACAGGGGGCATAATGGCTACACCTTC
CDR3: CASRPPDRGHNGYTF

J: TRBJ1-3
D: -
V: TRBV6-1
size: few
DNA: TGTGCCAGCAGTGAGGCGGTGGGGGCGTACGGAAACACCATATATTTT
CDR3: CASSEAVGAYGNTIYF

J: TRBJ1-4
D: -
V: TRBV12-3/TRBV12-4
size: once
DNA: TGTGCCAGCAGTTTGGGGATCAGGGAACTGTTTTTT
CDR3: CASSLGIRELFF

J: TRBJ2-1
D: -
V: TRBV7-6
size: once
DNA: TGTGCCAGCAGCTCGGCCTCCGCGGGGGTCAGGGGTGAGCAGTTCTTC
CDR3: CASSSASAGVRGEQFF

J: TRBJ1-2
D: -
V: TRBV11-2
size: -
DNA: TGTGCCAGCAGCTTAAAAGGGGCGCTTGGCTACACCTTC
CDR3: CASSLKGALGYTF

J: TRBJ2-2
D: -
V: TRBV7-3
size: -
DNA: TGTGCCAGCAGCTTAACTCGAGAATATACCGGGGAGCTGTTTTTT
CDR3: CASSLTREYTGELFF

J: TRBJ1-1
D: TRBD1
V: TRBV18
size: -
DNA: TGTGCCAGCTCACCACTTGAGGGGGCGGACACTGAAGCTTTCTTT
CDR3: CASSPLEGADTEAFF

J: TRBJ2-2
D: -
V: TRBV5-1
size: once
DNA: TGCGCCAGCAGCTCTGCGGGTACGAACACCGGGGAGCTGTTTTTT
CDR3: CASSSAGTNTGELFF

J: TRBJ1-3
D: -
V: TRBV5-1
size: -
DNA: TGCGCCAGCAGCTTGGACAGGGCTGGAAACACCATATATTTT
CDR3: CASSLDRAGNTIYF

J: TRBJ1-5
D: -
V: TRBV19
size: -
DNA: TGTGCCAGTAGTATAGGAAACATAAGAAACCAGCCCCAGCATTTT
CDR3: CASSIGNIRNQPQHF

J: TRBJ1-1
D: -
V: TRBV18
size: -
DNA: TGTGCCAGCTCACCACCTATGTACAGTGAAGCTTTCTTT
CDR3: CASSPPMYSEAFF

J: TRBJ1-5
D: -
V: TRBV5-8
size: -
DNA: TGTGCCAGCAGCTTGCGTCAGGATCAGCCCCAGCATTTT
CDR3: CASSLRQDQPQHF

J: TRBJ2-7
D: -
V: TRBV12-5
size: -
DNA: TGTGCTAGTGGTTTGCTACTACCCCGGGAGACCTCCTACGAGCAGTACTTC
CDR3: CASGLLLPRETSYEQYF

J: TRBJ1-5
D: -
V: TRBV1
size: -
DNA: TGCACCAGCAGCCAAGATTCAGGACAATATAGCAATCAGCCCCAGCATTTT
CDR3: CTSSQDSGQYSNQPQHF

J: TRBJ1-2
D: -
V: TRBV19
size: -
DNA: TGTGCCAGTAGTATAAGAAGCCTCGGCTACACCTTC
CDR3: CASSIRSLGYTF

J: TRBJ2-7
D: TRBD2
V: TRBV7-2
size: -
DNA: TGTGCCAGCAGCTTCCCACTAGCGGAGAGCTCCTACGAGCAGTACTTC
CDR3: CASSFPLAESSYEQYF

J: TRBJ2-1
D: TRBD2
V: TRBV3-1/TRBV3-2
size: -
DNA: TGTGCCAGCAGCCCCTTTGAGAAAAGGACTAGCGGGAGTGGTAATGAGCAGTTCTTC
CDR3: CASSPFEKRTSGSGNEQFF

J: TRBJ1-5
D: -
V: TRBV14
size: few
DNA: TGTGCCAGCAGCCAGTATAGCAATCAGCCCCAGCATTTT
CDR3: CASSQYSNQPQHF